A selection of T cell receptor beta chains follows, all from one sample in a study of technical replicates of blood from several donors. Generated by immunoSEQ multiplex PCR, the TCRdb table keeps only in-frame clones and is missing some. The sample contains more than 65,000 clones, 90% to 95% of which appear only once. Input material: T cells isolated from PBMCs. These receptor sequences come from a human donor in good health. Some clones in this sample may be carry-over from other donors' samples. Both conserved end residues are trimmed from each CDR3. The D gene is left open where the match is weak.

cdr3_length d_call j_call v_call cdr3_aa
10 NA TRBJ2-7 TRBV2 ASRGTDYEQY
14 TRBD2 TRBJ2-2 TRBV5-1 ASSFSGGFITGELF
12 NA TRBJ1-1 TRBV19 ASSILAGNTEAF
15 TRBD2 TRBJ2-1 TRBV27 ASSFNSGGLGGNEQF
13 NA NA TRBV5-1 ASSDGGAGVNEQY
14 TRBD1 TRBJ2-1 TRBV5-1 ASSLMPGTGENEQF
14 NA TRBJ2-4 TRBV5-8 ASSLSGVGSGNIQY
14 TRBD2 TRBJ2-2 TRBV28 ASSFVGTSVTGELF
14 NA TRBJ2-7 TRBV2 ASEVGGLGGSYEQY
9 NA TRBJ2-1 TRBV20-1 SARGADEQF
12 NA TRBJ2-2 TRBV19 ASRARGYTGELF
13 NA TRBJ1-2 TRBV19 ASSIDRGSGYGYT
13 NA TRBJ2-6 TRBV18 ASSAAESGANVLT
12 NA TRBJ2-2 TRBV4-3 ASSQTWTSGELF
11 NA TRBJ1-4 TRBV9 ASSAGTMEKLF
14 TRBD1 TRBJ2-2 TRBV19 ATKDGQDWNTGELF
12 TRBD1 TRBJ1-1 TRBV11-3 ASSPQTGRFRAF
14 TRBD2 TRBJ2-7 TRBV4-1 ASSLLRTGLAGEQY
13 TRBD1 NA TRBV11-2 ASSLVLQGIYEQY
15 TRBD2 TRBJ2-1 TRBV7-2 ASSSFGSGSLKNEQF
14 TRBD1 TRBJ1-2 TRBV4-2 ASSQDTGGIGYGYT
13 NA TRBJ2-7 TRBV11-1 ASSLRDIGSYEQY
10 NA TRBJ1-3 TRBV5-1 ASSLYGNTIY
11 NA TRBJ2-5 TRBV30 AWSGLGRETQY
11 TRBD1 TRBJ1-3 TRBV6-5 ASWGQGRNTIY
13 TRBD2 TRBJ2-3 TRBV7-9 ASSLGLAGADTQY
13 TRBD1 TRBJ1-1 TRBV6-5 ASSYSGQGRTEAF
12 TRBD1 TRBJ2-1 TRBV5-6 ASSKGQGFNEQF
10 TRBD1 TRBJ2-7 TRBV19 ASRDRGYEQY
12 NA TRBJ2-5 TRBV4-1 ASSQERQGETQY
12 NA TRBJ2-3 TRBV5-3 ARSRDSYTDTQY
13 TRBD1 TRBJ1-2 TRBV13 ASTWGAGGAKGYT
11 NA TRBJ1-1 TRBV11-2 ASSFRGGTEAF
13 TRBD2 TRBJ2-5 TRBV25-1 ASFEAGGPGETQY
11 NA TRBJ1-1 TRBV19 ASTTGGLTEAF
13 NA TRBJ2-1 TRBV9 ASTDADLPYNEQF
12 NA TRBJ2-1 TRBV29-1 SVEEGVMGNEQF
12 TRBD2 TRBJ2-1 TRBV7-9 ASTQREGRYEQF
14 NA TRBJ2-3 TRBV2 ASSEAGWRGSDTQY
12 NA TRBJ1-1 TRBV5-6 ASSLGQTNTEAF
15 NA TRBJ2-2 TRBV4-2 ASSQDSTGLNTGELF